Listed below are T cell receptor beta chains from one sample, sequenced in a study of molecular identifiers for immune sequencing clone quantification. TCRdb recomputed calls from the PCR reads with MiXCR, one row per CDR3 protein. The sample holds nearly 2,500 distinct CDR3 sequences, around 18% seen once. What was sequenced was naive CD8+ T cells from blood, with Jurkat cell RNA spiked in. These receptor sequences come from a human donor in good health. Some libraries in this study had Jurkat cell RNA spiked in. The CDR3 runs from the conserved cysteine through the conserved F or W. The D gene is left open where the match is weak. Only some rows state a clone size, as once, few, many or a class for expanded clones.

v_gene: TRBV5-1; abundance: .; d_gene: .; j_gene: TRBJ2-7; CDR3aa: CASSLETRQRDKQYF; CDR3nt: TGCGCCAGCAGCTTGGAGACTAGACAAAGGGACAAGCAGTACTTC
v_gene: TRBV12-3/TRBV12-4; abundance: large; d_gene: TRBD2; j_gene: TRBJ2-3; CDR3aa: CASSFGLAGTDTQYF; CDR3nt: TGTGCCAGCAGTTTCGGACTAGCGGGCACAGATACGCAGTATTTT
v_gene: TRBV20-1; abundance: medium-sized; d_gene: .; j_gene: TRBJ1-2; CDR3aa: CSARDRQGLLYGYTF; CDR3nt: TGCAGTGCTAGAGATCGGCAGGGACTCCTCTATGGCTACACCTTC
v_gene: TRBV19; abundance: .; d_gene: .; j_gene: TRBJ2-7; CDR3aa: CASSTLGASYEQYF; CDR3nt: TGTGCCAGTAGTACCCTGGGCGCCTCCTACGAGCAGTACTTC
v_gene: TRBV9; abundance: medium-sized; d_gene: .; j_gene: TRBJ2-4; CDR3aa: CASSVDGSSGRNIQYF; CDR3nt: TGTGCCAGCAGCGTAGATGGTTCAAGCGGGCGCAACATTCAGTACTTC
v_gene: TRBV4-1; abundance: large; d_gene: TRBD2; j_gene: TRBJ2-3; CDR3aa: CASSQREGAADTQYF; CDR3nt: TGCGCCAGCAGCCAGCGGGAGGGTGCAGCAGATACGCAGTATTTT
v_gene: TRBV29-1; abundance: medium-sized; d_gene: TRBD2; j_gene: TRBJ2-1; CDR3aa: CSASGRNYNEQFF; CDR3nt: TGCAGCGCTAGCGGGAGGAACTACAATGAGCAGTTCTTC
v_gene: TRBV6-4; abundance: .; d_gene: TRBD2; j_gene: TRBJ2-2; CDR3aa: CASRTSGRAGELFF; CDR3nt: TGTGCCAGCCGGACTAGCGGGAGAGCCGGGGAGCTGTTTTTT
v_gene: TRBV20-1; abundance: medium-sized; d_gene: TRBD2; j_gene: TRBJ2-7; CDR3aa: CSAKGLADYEQYF; CDR3nt: TGCAGTGCTAAGGGGCTAGCGGACTACGAGCAGTACTTC
v_gene: TRBV28; abundance: medium-sized; d_gene: TRBD1; j_gene: TRBJ2-7; CDR3aa: CASSSGTVYEQYF; CDR3nt: TGTGCCAGCAGTTCCGGGACAGTCTACGAGCAGTACTTC
v_gene: TRBV7-2; abundance: .; d_gene: .; j_gene: TRBJ2-5; CDR3aa: CASSNPTGAETQYF; CDR3nt: TGTGCCAGCAGCAACCCGACAGGAGCAGAGACCCAGTACTTC
v_gene: TRBV28; abundance: few; d_gene: .; j_gene: TRBJ1-5; CDR3aa: CASSHQSNQPQHF; CDR3nt: TGTGCCAGCAGTCATCAATCCAATCAGCCCCAGCATTTT
v_gene: TRBV5-1; abundance: medium-sized; d_gene: TRBD1; j_gene: TRBJ1-6; CDR3aa: CASSQGQGAFYNSPLHF; CDR3nt: TGCGCCAGCAGCCAGGGACAGGGGGCCTTCTATAATTCACCCCTCCACTTT
v_gene: TRBV25-1; abundance: .; d_gene: TRBD1; j_gene: TRBJ2-5; CDR3aa: CASSVSGTGVHQETQYF; CDR3nt: TGTGCCAGCAGTGTATCCGGGACAGGGGTCCACCAAGAGACCCAGTACTTC
v_gene: TRBV15; abundance: .; d_gene: .; j_gene: TRBJ2-3; CDR3aa: CATSRDIRVPEAASTDTQYF; CDR3nt: TGTGCCACCAGCAGAGATATCAGAGTGCCGGAAGCAGCTAGCACAGATACGCAGTATTTT
v_gene: TRBV19; abundance: medium-sized; d_gene: TRBD1; j_gene: TRBJ1-1; CDR3aa: CASSTDRGITEAFF; CDR3nt: TGTGCCAGTAGTACGGACAGGGGGATCACTGAAGCTTTCTTT
v_gene: TRBV28; abundance: .; d_gene: .; j_gene: TRBJ1-6; CDR3aa: CASSLLGSSYNSPLHF; CDR3nt: TGTGCCAGCAGTTTATTGGGGAGCTCCTATAATTCACCCCTCCACTTT
v_gene: TRBV5-5; abundance: medium-sized; d_gene: TRBD1; j_gene: TRBJ2-3; CDR3aa: CASSTPGQGAWGTDTQYF; CDR3nt: TGTGCCAGCAGCACACCGGGACAGGGGGCGTGGGGCACAGATACGCAGTATTTT
v_gene: TRBV13; abundance: large; d_gene: .; j_gene: TRBJ2-7; CDR3aa: CASSSSASEQYF; CDR3nt: TGTGCCAGCAGCTCCTCCGCGTCCGAGCAGTACTTC
v_gene: TRBV19; abundance: few; d_gene: .; j_gene: TRBJ1-5; CDR3aa: CASSIWGRGGNQPQHF; CDR3nt: TGTGCCAGTAGTATATGGGGCAGGGGAGGGAATCAGCCCCAGCATTTT
v_gene: TRBV7-9; abundance: medium-sized; d_gene: .; j_gene: TRBJ2-7; CDR3aa: CASSLGSYEQYF; CDR3nt: TGTGCCAGCAGCTTAGGTTCCTACGAGCAGTACTTC
v_gene: TRBV30; abundance: medium-sized; d_gene: .; j_gene: TRBJ2-1; CDR3aa: CAPRQFLNEQFF; CDR3nt: TGTGCCCCAAGACAGTTCCTCAATGAGCAGTTCTTC
v_gene: TRBV28; abundance: medium-sized; d_gene: .; j_gene: TRBJ2-7; CDR3aa: CASSLGFEQYF; CDR3nt: TGTGCCAGCAGTTTGGGTTTCGAGCAGTACTTC
v_gene: TRBV9; abundance: medium-sized; d_gene: TRBD2; j_gene: TRBJ2-1; CDR3aa: CASSVGSSGMGDEQFF; CDR3nt: TGTGCCAGCAGCGTAGGAAGTAGCGGGATGGGTGATGAGCAGTTCTTC
v_gene: TRBV7-2; abundance: .; d_gene: TRBD2; j_gene: TRBJ2-7; CDR3aa: CVSGGRTSSYEQYF; CDR3nt: TGTGTCAGCGGCGGACGGACTAGCTCCTACGAGCAGTACTTC
v_gene: TRBV2; abundance: few; d_gene: TRBD1; j_gene: TRBJ2-5; CDR3aa: CVSDRGEGETQYF; CDR3nt: TGTGTCAGCGACAGGGGTGAGGGGGAGACCCAGTACTTC
v_gene: TRBV20-1; abundance: .; d_gene: TRBD1; j_gene: TRBJ1-5; CDR3aa: CSARADRVGGQPQHF; CDR3nt: TGCAGTGCTAGAGCTGACAGGGTAGGAGGGCAGCCCCAGCATTTT
v_gene: TRBV11-2; abundance: medium-sized; d_gene: .; j_gene: TRBJ2-7; CDR3aa: CASGGDNYEQYF; CDR3nt: TGTGCCAGCGGCGGGGACAACTACGAGCAGTACTTC
v_gene: TRBV19; abundance: medium-sized; d_gene: TRBD2; j_gene: TRBJ2-7; CDR3aa: CASSPQPSGQGEQYF; CDR3nt: TGTGCCAGTAGTCCTCAGCCTAGCGGGCAGGGCGAGCAGTACTTC
v_gene: TRBV7-2; abundance: medium-sized; d_gene: TRBD2; j_gene: TRBJ2-3; CDR3aa: CASSLGTSGRADTQYF; CDR3nt: TGTGCCAGCAGCTTAGGGACTAGCGGGAGGGCAGATACGCAGTATTTT
v_gene: TRBV7-4; abundance: medium-sized; d_gene: .; j_gene: TRBJ2-1; CDR3aa: CASSLCPSYNEQFF; CDR3nt: TGTGCCAGCAGCTTATGTCCCTCCTACAATGAGCAGTTCTTC
v_gene: TRBV7-9; abundance: medium-sized; d_gene: .; j_gene: TRBJ1-4; CDR3aa: CASSSGTIDYEKLFF; CDR3nt: TGTGCCAGCAGCTCCGGGACTATTGATTACGAAAAACTGTTTTTT
v_gene: TRBV7-9; abundance: .; d_gene: TRBD2; j_gene: TRBJ2-1; CDR3aa: CASRSRLAQGYNEQGF; CDR3nt: TGTGCCAGCAGGTCCCGACTAGCCCAAGGCTACAATGAGCAGGGCTTC
v_gene: TRBV20-1; abundance: medium-sized; d_gene: .; j_gene: TRBJ2-7; CDR3aa: CSARENGKGVLYEQYF; CDR3nt: TGCAGTGCTAGAGAGAACGGGAAGGGAGTTCTCTACGAGCAGTACTTC
v_gene: TRBV28; abundance: .; d_gene: .; j_gene: TRBJ2-1; CDR3aa: CASCGGGRKVEQFF; CDR3nt: TGTGCCAGCTGTGGAGGGGGCCGGAAGGTTGAGCAGTTCTTC
v_gene: TRBV9; abundance: medium-sized; d_gene: .; j_gene: TRBJ2-2; CDR3aa: CASSVVGGELFF; CDR3nt: TGTGCCAGCAGCGTAGTCGGCGGGGAGCTGTTTTTT
v_gene: TRBV15; abundance: medium-sized; d_gene: .; j_gene: TRBJ2-1; CDR3aa: CATSNGRGAYNEQFF; CDR3nt: TGTGCCACCAGTAACGGGAGAGGGGCCTACAATGAGCAGTTCTTC
v_gene: TRBV4-2; abundance: medium-sized; d_gene: TRBD1; j_gene: TRBJ2-7; CDR3aa: CASSQGFGFRGTTSYEQYF; CDR3nt: TGTGCCAGCAGCCAAGGCTTCGGGTTCAGGGGGACCACCTCCTACGAGCAGTACTTC
v_gene: TRBV4-3; abundance: medium-sized; d_gene: .; j_gene: TRBJ2-7; CDR3aa: CASSQVSSHEQYF; CDR3nt: TGCGCCAGCAGCCAAGTTTCTAGCCACGAGCAGTACTTC
v_gene: TRBV29-1; abundance: medium-sized; d_gene: .; j_gene: TRBJ2-3; CDR3aa: CSVEGADTQYF; CDR3nt: TGCAGCGTTGAGGGGGCAGATACGCAGTATTTT
v_gene: TRBV9; abundance: .; d_gene: TRBD2; j_gene: TRBJ2-7; CDR3aa: CASSASSGRGHEQYF; CDR3nt: TGTGCCAGCAGCGCCAGTAGCGGGAGGGGTCACGAGCAGTACTTC
v_gene: TRBV2; abundance: medium-sized; d_gene: .; j_gene: TRBJ1-5; CDR3aa: CASRAGYQPQHF; CDR3nt: TGTGCCAGCAGAGCGGGGTATCAGCCCCAGCATTTT
v_gene: TRBV12-3/TRBV12-4; abundance: few; d_gene: .; j_gene: TRBJ2-1; CDR3aa: CASRSDHYEQFF; CDR3nt: TGTGCCAGCAGGTCGGACCATTATGAGCAGTTCTTC
v_gene: TRBV4-3; abundance: medium-sized; d_gene: TRBD2; j_gene: TRBJ2-2; CDR3aa: CASSQAPPPLVAGEKSGELFF; CDR3nt: TGCGCCAGCAGCCAAGCGCCCCCCCCCCTAGTAGCGGGAGAAAAGTCCGGGGAGCTGTTTTTT
v_gene: TRBV7-9; abundance: medium-sized; d_gene: .; j_gene: TRBJ1-5; CDR3aa: CASSPEWGKPYQPQHF; CDR3nt: TGTGCCAGCAGCCCGGAATGGGGGAAACCCTATCAGCCCCAGCATTTT
v_gene: TRBV4-3; abundance: few; d_gene: .; j_gene: TRBJ1-1; CDR3aa: CASSQDLMNEAQTTNTEAFF; CDR3nt: TGCGCCAGCAGCCAAGATCTTATGAACGAGGCCCAAACGACGAACACTGAAGCTTTCTTT
v_gene: TRBV29-1; abundance: medium-sized; d_gene: .; j_gene: TRBJ2-7; CDR3aa: CSVVRGAPYEQYF; CDR3nt: TGCAGCGTTGTGCGAGGGGCCCCCTACGAGCAGTACTTC
v_gene: TRBV12-3/TRBV12-4; abundance: .; d_gene: .; j_gene: TRBJ2-2; CDR3aa: CASSQGGIGELFF; CDR3nt: TGTGCCAGCAGCCAAGGGGGTATCGGGGAGCTGTTTTTT
v_gene: TRBV7-2; abundance: .; d_gene: .; j_gene: TRBJ2-1; CDR3aa: CASSLKPGFYNEQFF; CDR3nt: TGTGCCAGCAGCCTAAAACCGGGGTTTTACAATGAGCAGTTCTTC
v_gene: TRBV20-1; abundance: .; d_gene: TRBD1; j_gene: TRBJ2-7; CDR3aa: CSASPRDRGNEQYF; CDR3nt: TGCAGTGCTAGCCCCCGGGACAGGGGTAACGAGCAGTACTTC
v_gene: TRBV9; abundance: .; d_gene: .; j_gene: TRBJ2-1; CDR3aa: CASSVWETHNEQFF; CDR3nt: TGTGCCAGCAGCGTATGGGAGACTCACAATGAGCAGTTCTTC
v_gene: TRBV7-9; abundance: large; d_gene: .; j_gene: TRBJ2-5; CDR3aa: CASSFEVGETQYF; CDR3nt: TGTGCCAGCAGCTTCGAGGTCGGAGAGACCCAGTACTTC
v_gene: TRBV27; abundance: medium-sized; d_gene: TRBD1; j_gene: TRBJ1-1; CDR3aa: CASSPPLPSGTGNTEAFF; CDR3nt: TGTGCCAGCAGTCCCCCCTTACCGTCCGGGACAGGGAACACTGAAGCTTTCTTT